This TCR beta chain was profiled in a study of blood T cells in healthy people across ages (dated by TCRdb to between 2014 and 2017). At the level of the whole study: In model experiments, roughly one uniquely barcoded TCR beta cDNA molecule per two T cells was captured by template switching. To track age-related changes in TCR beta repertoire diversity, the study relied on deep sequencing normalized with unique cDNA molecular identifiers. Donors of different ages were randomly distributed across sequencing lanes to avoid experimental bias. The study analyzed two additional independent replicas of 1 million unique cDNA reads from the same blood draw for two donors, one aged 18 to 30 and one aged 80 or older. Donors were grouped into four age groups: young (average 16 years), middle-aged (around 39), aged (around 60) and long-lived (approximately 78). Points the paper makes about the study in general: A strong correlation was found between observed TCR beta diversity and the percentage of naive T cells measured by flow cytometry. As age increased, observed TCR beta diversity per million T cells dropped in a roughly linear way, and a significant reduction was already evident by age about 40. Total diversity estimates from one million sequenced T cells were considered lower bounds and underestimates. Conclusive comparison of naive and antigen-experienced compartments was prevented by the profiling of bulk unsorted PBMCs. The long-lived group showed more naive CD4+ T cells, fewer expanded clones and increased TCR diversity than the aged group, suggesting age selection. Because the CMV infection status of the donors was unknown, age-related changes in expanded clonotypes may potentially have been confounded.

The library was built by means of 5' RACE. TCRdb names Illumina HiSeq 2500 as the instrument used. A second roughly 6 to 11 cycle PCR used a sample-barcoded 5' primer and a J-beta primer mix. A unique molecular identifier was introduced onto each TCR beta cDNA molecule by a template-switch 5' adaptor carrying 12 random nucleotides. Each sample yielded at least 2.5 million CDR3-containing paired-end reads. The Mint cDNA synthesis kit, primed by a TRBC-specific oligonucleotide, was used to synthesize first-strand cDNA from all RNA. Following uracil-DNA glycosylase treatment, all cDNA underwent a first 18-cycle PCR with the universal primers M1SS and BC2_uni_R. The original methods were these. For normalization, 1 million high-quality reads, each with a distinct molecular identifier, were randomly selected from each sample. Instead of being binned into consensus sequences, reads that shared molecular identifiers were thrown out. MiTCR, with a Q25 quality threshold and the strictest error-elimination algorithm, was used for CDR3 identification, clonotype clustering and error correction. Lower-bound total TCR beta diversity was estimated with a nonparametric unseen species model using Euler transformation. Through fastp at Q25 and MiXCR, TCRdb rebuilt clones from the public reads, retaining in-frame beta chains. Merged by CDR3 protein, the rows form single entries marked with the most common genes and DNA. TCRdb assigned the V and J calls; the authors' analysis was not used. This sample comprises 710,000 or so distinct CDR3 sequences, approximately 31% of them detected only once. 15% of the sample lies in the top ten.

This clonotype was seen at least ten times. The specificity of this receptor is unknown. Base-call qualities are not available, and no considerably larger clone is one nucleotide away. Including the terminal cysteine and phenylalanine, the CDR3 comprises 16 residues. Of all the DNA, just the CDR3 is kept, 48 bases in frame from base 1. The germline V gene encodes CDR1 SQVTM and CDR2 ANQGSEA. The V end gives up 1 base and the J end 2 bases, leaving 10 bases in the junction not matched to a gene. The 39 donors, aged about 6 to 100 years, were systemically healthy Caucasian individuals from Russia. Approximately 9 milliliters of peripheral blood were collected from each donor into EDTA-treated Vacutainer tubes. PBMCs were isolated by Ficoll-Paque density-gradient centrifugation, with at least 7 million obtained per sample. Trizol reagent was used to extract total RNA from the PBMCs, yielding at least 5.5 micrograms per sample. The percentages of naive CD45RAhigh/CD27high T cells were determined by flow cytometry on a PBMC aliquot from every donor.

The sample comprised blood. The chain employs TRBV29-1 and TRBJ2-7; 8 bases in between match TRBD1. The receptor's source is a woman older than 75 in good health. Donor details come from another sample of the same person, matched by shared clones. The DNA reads TGCAGCGTTGAAGCGCGAGGGAGACAGGGGCCCTACGAGCAGTACTTC. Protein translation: CSVEARGRQGPYEQYF.